This record concerns one T cell receptor beta chain sequence. The data are from a study of blood T cell repertoires in COVID-19. Looking at the study overall: Samples came from the United States, Italy and Spain, spanning acute and convalescent COVID-19. PBMCs, B-cell-depleted T cells, or T cells were the source of the cDNA or gDNA that made up the material.

Sequencing was performed with immunoSEQ multiplex PCR; in TCRdb, only in-frame clones are kept and a portion is missing. The sample lists about 60,000 clones; about 76% were seen once. CDR3 length equals 15 residues. Deletions cut 6 bases from V and 4 bases from J, with 17 bases between. Germline V gene sequence: CDR1 SNHLY, CDR2 FYNNEI. Sequencing input: peripheral blood. The clonotype originates from a woman of 80 years or more with acute or convalescent COVID-19. This rearrangement joins TRBV2 to TRBJ2-3; a weak D match, TRBD2 (6 bases). The CDR3 DNA reads TGTGCCAGCAGCTCCGGGTGGGGGGAGGCAGATACGCAGTATTTT. Protein product: CASSSGWGEADTQYF. Combining the CDR3 with reference TRBV2 and TRBJ2-3 gives the whole variable domain EPEVTQTPSHQVTQMGQEVILRCVPISNHLYFYWYRQILGQKVEFLVSFYNNEISEKSEIFDDQFSVERPDGSNFTLKIRSTKLEDSAMYFCASSSGWGEADTQYFGPGTRLTVL.